Described below is a single T cell receptor beta chain sequence and its context. Enrolled during active infection, Seattle patients were then followed longitudinally. Trimming left V 1 base short and J 3 bases short, with 7 bases between. The CDR3 is 14 amino acids. Germline-derived CDR1 and CDR2 are SEHNR and FQNEAQ (reference sequence). The sample is drawn from a study of blood T cell repertoires in COVID-19. Across the study: Acute and convalescent COVID-19 samples came from the United States, Italy and Spain. Nucleic acid was either cDNA or gDNA, and it came from T cells, B-cell-depleted T cells, or PBMCs.

In the study's own analysis: For nucleated cells, counts were estimated from reference gene primer amplification. Method: immunoSEQ multiplex PCR; TCRdb's copy keeps in-frame clones and lacks some. V and J calls and clone size are those listed in that table; D and trimming were worked out from the DNA. The sample consists of 130,000 to 150,000 clones, 70% to 90% of them appearing once. The V gene is TRBV7-9, the J gene TRBJ1-5; D perhaps matches TRBD1 (5 bases). This TCR came from a woman aged 55-75 years with COVID-19, enrolled during active disease. The sample consisted of peripheral blood. CDR3 in DNA: TGTGCCAGCAGCTTAGGACAGAACAATCAGCCCCAGCATTTT. Protein: CASSLGQNNQPQHF. Full variable domain (remainder filled in from reference TRBV7-9 and TRBJ1-5): DTGVSQNPRHKITKRGQNVTFRCDPISEHNRLYWYRQTLGQGPEFLTYFQNEAQLEKSRLLSDRFSAERPKGSFSTLEIQRTEQGDSAMYLCASSLGQNNQPQHFGDGTRLSIL.